A selection of T cell receptor beta chains follows, all from one sample in a study of blood T cell repertoires in COVID-19. Some clones are missing from TCRdb's copy, which holds only in-frame ones; the method was immunoSEQ multiplex PCR. Of tens of thousands of clones in the sample, approximately 80% are singletons; the top ten hold about 2.5%. The sample was peripheral blood. These receptors originate from a man of 80 years or more with active or convalescent COVID-19. Both conserved end residues are part of each CDR3. The D gene is left open where the match is weak. Clone size is stated in some rows and not others, as once, few, many or a class when expanded.

NA TRBJ1-1 NA TRBV7-9 CASSRPLGNTEAFF TGTGCCAGCAGCCGCCCGCTAGGGAACACTGAAGCTTTCTTT
NA TRBJ1-1 NA TRBV19 CASSDFAEKMNTEAFF TGTGCCAGTAGTGACTTTGCAGAAAAAATGAACACTGAAGCTTTCTTT
TRBD2 TRBJ2-4 NA TRBV7-2 CASSSPQREGAKNIQYF TGTGCCAGCAGCTCCCCTCAGAGGGAGGGGGCCAAAAACATTCAGTACTTC
NA TRBJ2-7 NA TRBV2 CASSEDGNRAIHEQYF TGTGCCAGCAGTGAAGATGGGAACAGGGCCATCCACGAGCAGTACTTC
NA TRBJ1-2 NA TRBV5-1 CASSLEGAGIYGYTF TGCGCCAGCAGCTTGGAGGGTGCAGGGATATATGGCTACACCTTC
NA TRBJ2-3 NA TRBV7-9 CASSLAFPMAADTQYF TGTGCCAGCAGCTTAGCGTTCCCTATGGCGGCAGATACGCAGTATTTT
NA TRBJ2-3 NA TRBV6-2/TRBV6-3 CASSYYSYTDTQYF TGTGCCAGCAGTTACTACAGCTACACAGATACGCAGTATTTT
TRBD1 TRBJ2-2 NA TRBV30 CAWIPTGLGTGELFF TGTGCCTGGATTCCGACAGGGCTCGGCACCGGGGAGCTGTTTTTT
TRBD1 TRBJ1-6 NA TRBV10-3 CATSPTGTGGGYNSPLHF TGTGCCACCAGCCCCACTGGGACAGGGGGTGGATATAATTCACCCCTCCACTTT
TRBD1 TRBJ2-5 NA TRBV10-3 CASNRGLQETQYF TGTGCCTCAAACAGGGGCCTCCAAGAGACCCAGTACTTC
NA TRBJ2-2 few TRBV2 CASSEALWAANTGELFF TGTGCCAGCAGTGAAGCGCTTTGGGCTGCGAACACCGGGGAGCTGTTTTTT
NA TRBJ2-7 NA TRBV4-3 CASSQGVVPGVYEQYF TGCGCCAGCAGCCAAGGCGTTGTCCCGGGGGTATACGAGCAGTACTTC
NA TRBJ1-2 NA TRBV30 CAWSREGHGYTF TGTGCCTGGAGCAGGGAAGGCCATGGCTACACCTTC
TRBD1 TRBJ1-6 few TRBV19 CASSIETGDNSPLHF TGTGCCAGTAGTATCGAGACAGGGGATAATTCACCCCTCCACTTT
NA TRBJ1-4 NA TRBV4-2 CASSQRGGEKLFF TGTGCCAGCAGCCAACGAGGTGGTGAAAAACTGTTTTTT
NA TRBJ1-1 NA TRBV7-2 CASSLVRNTEAFF TGTGCCAGCAGCTTAGTTAGGAACACTGAAGCTTTCTTT
TRBD2 TRBJ2-3 NA TRBV5-4 CASSLKLAGTPGTDTQYF TGTGCCAGCAGCTTGAAACTAGCGGGAACTCCAGGCACAGATACGCAGTATTTT
NA TRBJ1-4 NA TRBV7-8 CASNQGGREKLFF TGTGCCAGCAACCAGGGAGGAAGGGAAAAACTGTTTTTT
TRBD2 TRBJ2-5 NA TRBV28 CASSFDSGSFSETQYF TGTGCCAGCAGTTTTGACAGCGGGAGCTTCAGTGAGACCCAGTACTTC
NA TRBJ1-2 NA TRBV5-5 CASSQAGGDYGYTF TGTGCCAGCAGTCAAGCCGGGGGGGACTATGGCTACACCTTC
NA TRBJ2-1 NA TRBV15 CATSVRDEQFF TGTGCCACCAGTGTCCGCGATGAGCAGTTCTTC
NA TRBJ2-7 once TRBV28 CASSRGGGSSYEQYF TGTGCCAGCAGTCGAGGTGGGGGGAGCTCCTACGAGCAGTACTTC
NA TRBJ2-7 NA TRBV3-1/TRBV3-2 CASSQALSYEQYF TGTGCCAGCAGCCAAGCCCTCAGCTACGAGCAGTACTTC
TRBD1 TRBJ1-5 NA TRBV7-9 CASSHEGAGQPQHF TGTGCCAGCAGCCACGAGGGGGCCGGGCAGCCCCAGCATTTT
NA TRBJ2-7 NA TRBV5-1 CASSLTQGPSEQYF TGCGCCAGCAGCTTGACCCAGGGGCCATCCGAGCAGTACTTC
NA TRBJ2-5 once TRBV11-3 CASSLAGETQYF TGTGCCAGCAGCTTAGCGGGGGAGACCCAGTACTTC
TRBD2 TRBJ2-5 NA TRBV9 CASSAGTSGPPGETQYF TGTGCCAGCAGCGCAGGGACTAGCGGGCCGCCAGGAGAGACCCAGTACTTC
NA TRBJ1-1 NA TRBV11-2 CASSLGMNTEAFF TGTGCCAGCAGCTTAGGTATGAACACTGAAGCTTTCTTT
TRBD2 TRBJ2-3 once TRBV27 CASSTREAGGRTDTQYF TGTGCCAGCAGTACCCGGGAAGCGGGGGGCCGCACAGATACGCAGTATTTT
NA TRBJ2-7 NA TRBV5-4 CASSLGGAAHEQYF TGTGCCAGCAGCTTGGGCGGGGCGGCCCACGAGCAGTACTTC
NA TRBJ2-7 NA TRBV30 CAWSEDTSYEQYF TGTGCCTGGAGTGAGGACACCAGCTACGAGCAGTACTTC